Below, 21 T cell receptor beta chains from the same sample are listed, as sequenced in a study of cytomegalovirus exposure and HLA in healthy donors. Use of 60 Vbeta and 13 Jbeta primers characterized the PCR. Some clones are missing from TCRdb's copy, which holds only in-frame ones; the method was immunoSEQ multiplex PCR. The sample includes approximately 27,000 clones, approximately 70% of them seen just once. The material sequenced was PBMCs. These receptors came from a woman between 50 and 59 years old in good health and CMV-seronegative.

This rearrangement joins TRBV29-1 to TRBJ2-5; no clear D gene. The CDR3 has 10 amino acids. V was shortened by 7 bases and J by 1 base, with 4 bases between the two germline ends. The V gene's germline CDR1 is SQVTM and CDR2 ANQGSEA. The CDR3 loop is CSALQETQYF. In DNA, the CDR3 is TGCAGCGCCCTCCAAGAGACCCAGTACTTC.

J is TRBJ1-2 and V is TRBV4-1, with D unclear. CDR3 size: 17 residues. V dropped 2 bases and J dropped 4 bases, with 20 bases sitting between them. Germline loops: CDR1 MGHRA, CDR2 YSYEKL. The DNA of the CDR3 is TGCGCCAGCAGCCAATATAAACGGCAGCGGATTACCTATGGCTACACCTTC. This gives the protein CASSQYKRQRITYGYTF.

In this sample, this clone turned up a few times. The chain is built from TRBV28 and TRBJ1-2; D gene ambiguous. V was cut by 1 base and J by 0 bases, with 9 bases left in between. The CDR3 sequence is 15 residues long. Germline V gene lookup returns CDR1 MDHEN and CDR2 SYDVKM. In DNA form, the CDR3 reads TGTGCCAGCAGTTTATTCAGGCAGGCTAACTATGGCTACACCTTC. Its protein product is CASSLFRQANYGYTF.

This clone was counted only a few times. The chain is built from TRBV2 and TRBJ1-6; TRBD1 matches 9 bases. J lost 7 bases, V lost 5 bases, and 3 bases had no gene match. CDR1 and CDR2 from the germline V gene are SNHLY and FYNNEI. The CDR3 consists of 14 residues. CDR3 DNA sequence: TGTGCCAGCAGTCGGGACAGGGAGAATTCACCCCTCCACTTT. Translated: CASSRDRENSPLHF.

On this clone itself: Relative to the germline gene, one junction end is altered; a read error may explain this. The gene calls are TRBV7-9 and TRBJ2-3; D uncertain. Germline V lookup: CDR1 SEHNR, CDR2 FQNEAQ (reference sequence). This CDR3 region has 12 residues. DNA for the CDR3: TGTTCCAGCAGCCTATTGTTAGATACGCAGTATTTT. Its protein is CSSSLLLDTQYF.

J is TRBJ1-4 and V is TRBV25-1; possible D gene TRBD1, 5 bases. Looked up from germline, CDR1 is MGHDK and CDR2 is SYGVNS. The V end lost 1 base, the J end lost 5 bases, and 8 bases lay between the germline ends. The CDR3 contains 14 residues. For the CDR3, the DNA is TGTGCCAGCAGTGAATTCGCAGGGAATGAAAAACTGTTTTTT. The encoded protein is CASSEFAGNEKLFF.

The DNA for the CDR3 is TGTGCCAGCGGGACAGGGGTACCATATGGCTACACCTTC. Protein: CASGTGVPYGYTF. The chain links TRBV6-6 to TRBJ1-2; TRBD1 matches at 10 bases. Germline V gives CDR1 MNHNY, CDR2 SVGAGI (reference sequence). Unmatched junction bases numbered 5, after V lost 8 bases and J lost 5 bases. CDR3 length equals 13 residues.

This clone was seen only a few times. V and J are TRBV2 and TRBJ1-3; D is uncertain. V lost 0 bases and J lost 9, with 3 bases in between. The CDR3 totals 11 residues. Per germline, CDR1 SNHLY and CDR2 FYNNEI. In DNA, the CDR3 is TGTGCCAGCAGTGAAGCCCGCACCATATATTTT. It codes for CASSEARTIYF.

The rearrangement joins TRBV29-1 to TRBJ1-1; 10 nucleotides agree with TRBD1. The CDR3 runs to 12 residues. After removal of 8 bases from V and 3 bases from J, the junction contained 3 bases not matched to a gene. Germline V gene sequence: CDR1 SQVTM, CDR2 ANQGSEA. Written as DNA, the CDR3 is TGCAGCTCCGGACAGGGGGACACTGAAGCTTTCTTT. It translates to CSSGQGDTEAFF.

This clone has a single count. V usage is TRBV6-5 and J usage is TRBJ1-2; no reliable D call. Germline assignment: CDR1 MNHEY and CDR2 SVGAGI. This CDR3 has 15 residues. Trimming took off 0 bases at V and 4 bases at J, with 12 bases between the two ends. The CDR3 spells CASSYSNLGSYGYTF. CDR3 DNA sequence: TGTGCCAGCAGTTACTCGAATTTAGGGAGCTATGGCTACACCTTC.

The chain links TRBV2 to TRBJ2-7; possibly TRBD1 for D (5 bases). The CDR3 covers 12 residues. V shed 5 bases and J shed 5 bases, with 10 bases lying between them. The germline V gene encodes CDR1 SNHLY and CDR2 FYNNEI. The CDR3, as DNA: TGTGCCAGCAGTCGTGTAGGGGACGAGCAGTACTTC. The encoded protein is CASSRVGDEQYF.

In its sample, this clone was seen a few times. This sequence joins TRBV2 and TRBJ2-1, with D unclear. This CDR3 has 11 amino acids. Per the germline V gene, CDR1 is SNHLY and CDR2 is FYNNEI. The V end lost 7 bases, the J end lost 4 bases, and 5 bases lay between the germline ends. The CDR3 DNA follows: TGTGCCAGCACTCTGTACAATGAGCAGTTCTTC. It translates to CASTLYNEQFF.

The CDR3 DNA sequence: TGCGCCAGCGGGCGGGCGGGAGTGACAGTGGGTGAGCAGTTCTTC. It codes for CASGRAGVTVGEQFF. The V gene is TRBV5-1, the J gene TRBJ2-1, with TRBD2 matching 7 bases. Trimming removed 7 bases from V and 9 bases from J; junction bases left unmatched: 16. Germline V CDR1 and CDR2: SGHRS, YFSETQ. The CDR3 loop spans 15 amino acids.

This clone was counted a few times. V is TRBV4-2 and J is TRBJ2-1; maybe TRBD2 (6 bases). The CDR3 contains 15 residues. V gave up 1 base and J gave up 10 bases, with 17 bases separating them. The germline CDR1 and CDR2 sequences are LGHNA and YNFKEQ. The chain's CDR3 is CASSQGAGGFLEQFF. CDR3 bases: TGTGCCAGCAGCCAAGGAGCGGGTGGGTTTTTGGAGCAGTTCTTC.

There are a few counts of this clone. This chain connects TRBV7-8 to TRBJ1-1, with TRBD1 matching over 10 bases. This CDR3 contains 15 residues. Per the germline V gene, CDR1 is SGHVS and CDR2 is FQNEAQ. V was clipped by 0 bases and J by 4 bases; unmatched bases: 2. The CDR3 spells CASSLAGQGSTEAFF. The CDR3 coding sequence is TGTGCCAGCAGCTTAGCGGGACAGGGGAGCACTGAAGCTTTCTTT.

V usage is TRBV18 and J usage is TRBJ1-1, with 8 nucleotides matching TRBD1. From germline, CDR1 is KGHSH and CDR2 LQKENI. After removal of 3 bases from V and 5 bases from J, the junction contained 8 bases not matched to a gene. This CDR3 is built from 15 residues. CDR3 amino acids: CASSPNGQGRTEAFF. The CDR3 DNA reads TGTGCCAGCTCACCCAATGGACAGGGTCGAACTGAAGCTTTCTTT. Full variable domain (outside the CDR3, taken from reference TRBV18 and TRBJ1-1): NAGVMQNPRHLVRRRGQEARLRCSPMKGHSHVYWYRQLPEEGLKFMVYLQKENIIDESGMPKERFSAEFPKEGPSILRIQQVVRGDSAAYFCASSPNGQGRTEAFFGQGTRLTVV.

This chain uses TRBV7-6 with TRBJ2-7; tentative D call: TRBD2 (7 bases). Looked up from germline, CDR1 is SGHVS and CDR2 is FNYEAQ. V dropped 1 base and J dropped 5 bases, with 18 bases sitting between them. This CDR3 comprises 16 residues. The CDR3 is CASSLGGRGRENEQYF. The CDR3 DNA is TGTGCCAGCAGCTTAGGCGGTCGGGGGCGGGAGAACGAGCAGTACTTC.

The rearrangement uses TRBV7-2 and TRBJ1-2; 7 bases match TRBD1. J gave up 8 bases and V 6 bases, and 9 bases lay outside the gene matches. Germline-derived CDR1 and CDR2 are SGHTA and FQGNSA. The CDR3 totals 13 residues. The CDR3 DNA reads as TGTGCCAGCAGGACAGGGAAGTCAGAAGGCTACACCTTC. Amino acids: CASRTGKSEGYTF.

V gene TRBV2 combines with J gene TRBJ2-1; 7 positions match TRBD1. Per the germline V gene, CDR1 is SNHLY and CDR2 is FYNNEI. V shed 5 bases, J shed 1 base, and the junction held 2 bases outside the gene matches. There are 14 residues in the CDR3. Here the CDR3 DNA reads TGTGCCAGCAGTCCACAGGGGTCCTACAATGAGCAGTTCTTC. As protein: CASSPQGSYNEQFF.

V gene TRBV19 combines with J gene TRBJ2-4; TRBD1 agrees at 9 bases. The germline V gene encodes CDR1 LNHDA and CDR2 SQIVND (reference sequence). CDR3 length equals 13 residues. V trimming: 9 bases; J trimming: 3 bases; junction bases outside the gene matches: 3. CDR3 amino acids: CARRQGDKNIQYF. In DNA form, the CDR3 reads TGTGCCAGGAGACAGGGGGACAAAAACATTCAGTACTTC.

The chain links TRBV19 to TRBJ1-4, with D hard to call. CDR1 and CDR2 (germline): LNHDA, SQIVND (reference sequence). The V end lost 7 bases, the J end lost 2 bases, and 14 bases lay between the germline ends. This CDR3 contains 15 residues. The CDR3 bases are TGTGCCAGTACCTCCTTCGGGGAGACTAATGAAAAACTGTTTTTT. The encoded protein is CASTSFGETNEKLFF.